The following is a T cell receptor beta chain sequence with its context. A read error may account for a junction end that differs from germline. The data originate from a study of blood T cell repertoires in COVID-19. Whole-study context: The United States, Italy and Spain supplied acute and convalescent COVID-19 samples. The analysed material was cDNA or gDNA that came from T cells, B-cell-depleted T cells, or PBMCs.

Original processing methods: Reference gene primer amplification in the assay estimated nucleated cell counts. Some clones are missing from TCRdb's copy, which holds only in-frame ones; the method was immunoSEQ multiplex PCR. The V and J calls and the clone size are those of that table, but D and trimming were determined from the DNA. The sample contains 120,000 to 150,000 clones, approximately 88% of which appear only once. CDR1 and CDR2 from the germline V gene are SGHTA and FQGTGA. This CDR3 has 20 amino acids. Sequencing input: peripheral blood. This chain joins TRBV7-3 and TRBJ1-2, with 9 positions matching TRBD1. The origin of this receptor is a woman in her 50s with acute or convalescent COVID-19. The CDR3: CASSQFGNFLSGDRVSGTAF. CDR3 nucleotides: TGTGCCAGCAGCCAATTTGGGAATTTTTTAAGCGGGGACAGGGTTTCGGGAACCGCCTTC.